This TCR beta chain was captured in a study of cytomegalovirus exposure and HLA in healthy donors. This CDR3 region has 14 residues. V was shortened by 6 bases and J by 2 bases, with 14 bases between the two germline ends. The germline V gene encodes CDR1 MDHEN and CDR2 SYDVKM. The PCR had 60 Vbeta and 13 Jbeta primers. The method was immunoSEQ multiplex PCR; TCRdb's version includes in-frame clones alone and lacks a portion of them. The sample has around 120,000 clones; roughly four fifths are singletons. The receptor was derived from a woman younger than 35 in good health and CMV-seronegative. The chain uses TRBV28 and TRBJ2-7, with D perhaps TRBD2 (6 bases). Sample: PBMCs. CDR3 in amino acids: CASRGLPITYEQYF. CDR3 nucleotides: TGTGCCAGCAGAGGACTACCTATAACCTACGAGCAGTACTTC.